Included here is one TCR beta chain sequence, with context. The specificity of this receptor is unknown. The record has no base qualities; no much larger clone is one base away. These data are taken from a study of T cells after yellow fever vaccination (dated by TCRdb to 2018 to 2020). Some background on the complete study: The SMART-Seq v4 Ultra Low Input RNA kit was used to prepare libraries from fractions with low cell numbers. Bulk TCR alpha and beta repertoires were sequenced longitudinally to track T-cell clones before and after primary and booster YFV17D yellow fever vaccination. Two healthy male donors, one aged 18 to 30 and one aged 30 to 40 years, made up the cohort. Bulk PBMC replicates and cell subsets were isolated from blood drawn at multiple timepoints before and after both primary and secondary immunization.

The sample's treatment or condition, from its label and the paper: live attenuated yellow fever vaccine strain. A standard Ficoll-Paque protocol was used to isolate PBMCs from peripheral blood. CD4 and CD8 T-cell fractions were isolated with Dynabeads CD4 and CD8 positive selection kits. RNA was extracted with TriZol from bulk PBMCs, CD4 and CD8 fractions, and dextramer-positive and dextramer-negative fractions. Results and caveats for the whole study, not just this receptor: Most clones expanded after primary vaccination were re-detected after the booster (96% of CD4 and around 88% of CD8), suggesting broad memory maintenance. A small share of clonotypes occurred in both CD4 and CD8 compartments, likely arising from convergent recombination. The secondary T-cell response was weaker than the primary response but faster, peaking on day 5 instead of day 15. Because abundant contaminating clonotypes from the bulk population could be contained in FACS-sorted repertoires, computational filtering was required. Because only two donors were included in the study, the extent to which the findings can be generalized is limited.

Measured from the cysteine to the phenylalanine, the CDR3 is 12 residues long. Only CDR3 DNA is held: 36 bases, read in frame from base 1. Trimming removed 6 bases from V and 8 bases from J, leaving 13 bases between the germline ends. Via the germline V gene, CDR1 is MNHEY and CDR2 SVGEGT. TCR cDNA was made using 5'RACE template switching, a step that added a universal primer site and unique molecular identifiers. Priming of cDNA synthesis was performed from both the TCR alpha and TCR beta constant segments. Libraries were amplified in two PCR steps, with sample barcodes and sequencing adapters added in the second step. Sequencing of libraries was done on Illumina HiSeq 2500 (2x100 bp) or NovaSeq (2x150 bp). As for how the authors treated the data: Reads were demultiplexed and collapsed into UMI consensus sequences with MIGEC, and V(D)J alignment was performed with MiXCR. Vaccine-responding clonotypes were defined with edgeR using replicate PBMC samples, requiring FDR below 0.01 and a log2 fold change above 5 up to day 15. Bulk clonotypes were assigned CD4 or CD8 identity according to which sequenced CD4 or CD8 repertoire held them at higher abundance. TCRdb reprocessed the public reads (quality trimming at Q25 with fastp, clone calling with MiXCR) and kept in-frame beta chains. CDR3 protein duplicates are merged, each entry listing the most common genes and DNA. TCRdb, rather than the study authors, made the V and J calls. The sample profile shows 100,000 to 150,000 distinct CDR3 sequences; around 7.4% of them were found once. The ten largest clones add up to roughly 2.5% of the sample.

Sequencing was performed on CD4+ T cells sorted from PBMCs, taken more than 8 days after the first yellow fever vaccination. The sequence derives from a man aged 18 to 30 who received the YFV17D yellow fever vaccine. The sequence joins TRBV6-2 or TRBV6-3 to TRBJ1-2, with no D gene named confidently. Here the CDR3 is given as CASRLSRLGYTF. The nucleotide sequence reads as follows: TGTGCCAGCAGGCTCTCACGGCTGGGCTACACCTTC.